This T cell receptor (beta chain) was captured by sequencing in a study of CD8 T cells in Susac syndrome. V was clipped by 2 bases and J by 3 bases, with 8 bases between them. CDR1 SGHDT and CDR2 YYEEEE come from the germline V gene. CDR3 length: 13 amino acids. This clonotype was counted only a few times. An amount of RNA that ranged from roughly 0.5 to 1 ug was reverse transcribed with random hexamers. Multiplex immunoSEQ PCR targeted 54 Vbeta and 13 Jbeta TCR beta segments. TCRdb re-analysed the immunoSEQ multiplex PCR reads in MiXCR, keeping a single row per CDR3 protein. The sample contains approximately 230,000 distinct CDR3 sequences, around 93% of which appear only once. High-throughput TCR beta sequencing covered peripheral CD8+ and CD4+ T cells.

This sequence originates from a human donor with multiple sclerosis. This chain uses TRBV5-6 with TRBJ2-5; tentative D call: TRBD2 (6 bases). The sequencing input was CD4+ T cells from PBMCs. The CDR3 is CASSFRLEETQYF. The CDR3 DNA reads TGTGCCAGCAGCTTTAGACTAGAAGAGACCCAGTACTTC.